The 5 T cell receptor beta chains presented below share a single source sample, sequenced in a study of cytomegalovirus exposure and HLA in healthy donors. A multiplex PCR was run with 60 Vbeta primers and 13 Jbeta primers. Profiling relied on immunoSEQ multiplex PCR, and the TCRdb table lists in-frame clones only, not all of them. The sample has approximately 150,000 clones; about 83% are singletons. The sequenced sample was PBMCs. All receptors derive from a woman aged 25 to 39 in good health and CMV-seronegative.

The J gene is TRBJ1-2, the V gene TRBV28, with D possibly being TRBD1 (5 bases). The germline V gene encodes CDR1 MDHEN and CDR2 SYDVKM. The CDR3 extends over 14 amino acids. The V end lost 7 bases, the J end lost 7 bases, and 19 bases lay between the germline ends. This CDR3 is CASTSLDRRTGYTF. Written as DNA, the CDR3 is TGTGCCAGCACCTCTCTCGACAGACGTACTGGCTACACCTTC.

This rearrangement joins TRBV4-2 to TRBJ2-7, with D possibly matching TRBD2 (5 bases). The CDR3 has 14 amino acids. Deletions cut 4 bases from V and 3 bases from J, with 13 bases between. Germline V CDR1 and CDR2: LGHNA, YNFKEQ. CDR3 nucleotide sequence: TGTGCCAGCAGCCCACGTCCCCGGGACTACGAGCAGTACTTC. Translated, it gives CASSPRPRDYEQYF.

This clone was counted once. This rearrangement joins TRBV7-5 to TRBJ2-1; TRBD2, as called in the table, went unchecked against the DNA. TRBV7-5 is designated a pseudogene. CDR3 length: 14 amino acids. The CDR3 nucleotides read TGTGTCAGAAGCCTATGGGAGAGCCTCAATGAGCAGTTCTTC. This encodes CVRSLWESLNEQFF.

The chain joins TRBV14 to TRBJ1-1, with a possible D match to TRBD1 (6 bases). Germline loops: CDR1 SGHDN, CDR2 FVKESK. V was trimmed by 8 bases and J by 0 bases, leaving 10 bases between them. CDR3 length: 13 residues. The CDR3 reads CASGWDMNTEAFF. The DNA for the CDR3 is TGTGCCAGCGGGTGGGACATGAACACTGAAGCTTTCTTT.

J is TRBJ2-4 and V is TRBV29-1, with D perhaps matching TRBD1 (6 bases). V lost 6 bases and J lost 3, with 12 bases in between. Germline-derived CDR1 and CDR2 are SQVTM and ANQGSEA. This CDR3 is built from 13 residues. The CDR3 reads CSVKQGGKNIQYF. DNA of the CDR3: TGCAGCGTCAAACAGGGTGGCAAAAACATTCAGTACTTC.